The clone carrying this T cell receptor beta chain was observed at least ten times. Using a J-beta primer mix together with a sample-barcoded 5' primer, a second PCR was run for roughly 6 to 12 cycles. Each cDNA molecule, via a template-switch adaptor with 12 random nucleotides, was tagged. TCRdb processed the 5' RACE reads anew with MiXCR; each CDR3 protein has one entry. The profile covers over 500,000 distinct CDR3 sequences, with around 50% appearing a single time and around an eighth taken by the ten largest. The data stem from a study of blood T cells in healthy people across ages. Across the whole study: About one barcoded beta molecule per two T cells came from capture by template switching.

This CDR3 comprises 12 residues. V was trimmed by 7 bases and J by 13 bases, leaving 19 bases between them. CDR1 and CDR2 (germline): MNHNY, SVGAGI (reference sequence). Per-sample PBMC isolation yielded at least 6.5 million cells. The rearrangement links TRBV6-6 to TRBJ1-2, with a weak D call TRBD1 (5 bases). The sample was blood. The source is a woman aged 80 or older in good health. CDR3 loop: CASNQPRGECTF. The CDR3 nucleotides read TGTGCCAGCAACCAACCCCGGGGGGAATGCACCTTC.